One and the same sample provided the 15 T cell receptor beta chains below, sequenced in a study of T cells after yellow fever vaccination. TCRdb independently ran MiXCR on the 5' RACE reads; one entry per CDR3 protein. The data contain roughly 120,000 distinct CDR3 sequences, roughly 6.7% of them singletons. The sequenced sample was CD4+ T cells sorted from PBMCs, obtained roughly 10 days after the first yellow fever vaccination. The receptors originated from a man aged 18 to 35 who received the YFV17D yellow fever vaccine.

This clonotype came up many times. The chain has TRBV4-1 and TRBJ2-3; either TRBD1 or TRBD2 may supply D (5 bases each). The V end lost 3 bases, the J end lost 1 base, and 8 bases lay between the germline ends. CDR3 size: 14 residues. Germline V lookup: CDR1 MGHRA, CDR2 YSYEKL. The CDR3 coding sequence is TGCGCCAGCAGCCAGCTGGGGGGCACAGATACGCAGTATTTT. Protein sequence: CASSQLGGTDTQYF.

The sample holds many counts of this clonotype. J is TRBJ2-2 and V is TRBV7-2; 8 bases agree with TRBD1. This CDR3 is 15 amino acids long. CDR1 is SGHTA and CDR2 is FQGNSA in the germline V gene. The V segment lost 5 bases and the J segment 5 bases; nucleotides outside the gene matches: 7. The DNA for the CDR3 is TGTGCCAGCAGCAACCGGGACAGGATGACCGGGGAGCTGTTTTTT. Amino acids: CASSNRDRMTGELFF.

This clonotype was counted ten times or more. This chain links TRBV9 with TRBJ2-1; D unclear. The CDR3 extends over 14 amino acids. The V end lost 2 bases, the J end lost 2 bases, and 8 bases lay between the germline ends. The germline gives CDR1 SGDLS, CDR2 YYNGEE. The CDR3 reads CASSVSQPYNEQFF. CDR3 DNA: TGTGCCAGCAGCGTCTCCCAACCCTACAATGAGCAGTTCTTC.

The chain is built from TRBV5-6 and TRBJ2-3, with D possibly TRBD2 on 5 matching bases. The CDR3 spans 13 residues. Germline CDR1 is SGHDT and CDR2 is YYEEEE. V dropped 7 bases and J dropped 1 base, with 10 bases sitting between them. The CDR3 DNA reads TGTGCCAGCGGCCCCGGGGGCACAGATACGCAGTATTTT. It codes for CASGPGGTDTQYF.

This clonotype was seen many times. The V call is TRBV5-1, the J call TRBJ2-3, with 9 bases identical to TRBD2. The CDR3 contains 17 residues. CDR1 is SGHRS, CDR2 YFSETQ, per germline. With V trimmed by 1 base and J by 3 bases, 9 bases remained unmatched. The CDR3 here is CASSLTASGEPTDTQYF. In DNA, the CDR3 is TGCGCCAGCAGCTTGACTGCTAGCGGGGAACCAACAGATACGCAGTATTTT.

The chain couples TRBV28 to TRBJ1-5; possible D gene TRBD1, 5 bases. This CDR3 has 18 amino acids. Germline CDR1 is MDHEN and CDR2 is SYDVKM. The ends were cut back, 6 bases at V and 5 bases at J, with 26 bases in the middle. CDR3 protein: CASSSFKRGSVVHQPQHF. The CDR3 coding sequence is TGTGCCAGCAGCTCATTTAAGCGGGGGAGTGTCGTCCATCAGCCCCAGCATTTT.

This clonotype was seen ten or more times. This rearrangement joins TRBV27 to TRBJ2-1, with TRBD1 matching 9 bases. J lost 8 bases, V lost 5 bases, and 4 bases had no gene match. Germline lookup yields CDR1 MNHEY and CDR2 SMNVEV (reference sequence). The CDR3 covers 13 residues. CDR3 in DNA: TGTGCCAGCAGTAAACAGGGGGCCTATGAGCAGTTCTTC. It encodes CASSKQGAYEQFF.

This clonotype was seen only a few times. This chain connects TRBV7-2 to TRBJ2-5; D gene ambiguous. The CDR3 totals 14 residues. Germline V CDR1 and CDR2: SGHTA, FQGNSA. The V end lost 3 bases, the J end lost 1 base, and 9 bases lay between the germline ends. The CDR3 DNA reads as TGTGCCAGCAGCTTGCGGCTCACCCAAGAGACCCAGTACTTC. It codes for CASSLRLTQETQYF.

This clonotype has a count of ten or more. The chain couples TRBV7-2 to TRBJ2-1; D gene uncertain. V lost 5 bases and J lost 2, with 13 bases in between. The CDR3 covers 15 residues. Germline V gives CDR1 SGHTA, CDR2 FQGNSA. CDR3: CASSPDRGTYNEQFF. The DNA of the CDR3 is TGTGCCAGCAGCCCGGATCGTGGGACCTACAATGAGCAGTTCTTC.

This clonotype was detected many times. This chain links TRBV6-4 with TRBJ2-3; the D is unclear. The CDR3 consists of 14 residues. Trimming took 6 bases from V and 4 from J, leaving 14 bases between them. Per germline, CDR1 MRHNA and CDR2 SNTAGT. The CDR3 DNA reads as TGTGCCAGCAGCCTTAACGTAGGTCCAGATACGCAGTATTTT. The encoded protein is CASSLNVGPDTQYF.

In this sample, this clonotype turned up many times. J is TRBJ1-1 and V is TRBV10-3; the D is unclear. The CDR3 covers 13 residues. V was shortened by 8 bases and J by 4 bases, with 14 bases between the two germline ends. Germline CDR1 is ENHRY and CDR2 is SYGVKD. The CDR3 loop is CAIGKISGTEAFF. In DNA, the CDR3 is TGTGCCATCGGCAAAATCAGCGGCACTGAAGCTTTCTTT.

This clonotype was observed a handful of times. CDR3 in DNA: TGTGCCAGCAGCTCGCTTGACGGGAGGGATCGGCAGTACTTC. It codes for CASSSLDGRDRQYF. The chain employs TRBV7-2 and TRBJ2-7; 8 nucleotides line up with TRBD2. With 4 bases clipped from V and 9 bases from J, the junction kept 11 bases outside the gene matches. CDR1 is SGHTA, CDR2 FQGNSA, per germline. The CDR3 spans 14 residues. The complete variable domain, with remaining parts taken from reference TRBV7-2 and TRBJ2-7, reads GAGVSQSPSNKVTEKGKDVELRCDPISGHTALYWYRQSLGQGLEFLIYFQGNSAPDKSGLPSDRFSAERTGGSVSTLTIQRTQQEDSAVYLCASSSLDGRDRQYFGPGTRLTVT.

This clonotype has a count of ten or more. The rearrangement links TRBV5-6 to TRBJ1-1; D call uncertain. Germline loops: CDR1 SGHDT, CDR2 YYEEEE. The CDR3 length is 13 residues. V gave up 1 base and J gave up 6 bases, with 10 bases separating them. This CDR3 is CASSLSWGAEAFF. CDR3 coding DNA: TGTGCCAGCAGCTTGAGTTGGGGAGCTGAAGCTTTCTTT.

This clonotype was observed many times. V is TRBV6-2 or TRBV6-3 and J is TRBJ1-1; tentatively, D is TRBD1 (5 bases). The CDR3 runs to 14 residues. From germline, CDR1 is MNHEY and CDR2 SVGEGT. V lost 3 bases to trimming and J lost 1 base, with 9 bases between them. The CDR3 region is CASSYRGKNTEAFF. In DNA, the CDR3 is TGTGCCAGCAGTTATCGGGGGAAGAACACTGAAGCTTTCTTT.

The chain uses TRBV9 and TRBJ1-6, with TRBD1 as a possible D gene (5 bases). The CDR3 sequence is 14 residues long. V lost 0 bases and J 9 bases, leaving 10 bases between the germline ends. Germline assignment: CDR1 SGDLS and CDR2 YYNGEE. The CDR3 DNA reads as TGTGCCAGCAGCGTAGTAGGGGTGGGTTCACCCCTCCACTTT. Its translation: CASSVVGVGSPLHF.